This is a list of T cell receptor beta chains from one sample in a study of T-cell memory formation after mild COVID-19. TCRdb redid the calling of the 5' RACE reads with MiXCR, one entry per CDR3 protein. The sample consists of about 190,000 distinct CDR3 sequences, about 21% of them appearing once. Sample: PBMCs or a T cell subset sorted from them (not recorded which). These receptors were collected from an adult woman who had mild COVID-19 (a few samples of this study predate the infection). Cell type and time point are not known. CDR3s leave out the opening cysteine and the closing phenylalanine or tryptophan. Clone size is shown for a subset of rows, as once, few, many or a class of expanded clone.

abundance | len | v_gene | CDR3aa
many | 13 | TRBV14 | ASSQGGEFGDTQY
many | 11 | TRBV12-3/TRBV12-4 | ASSSTLGNEQY
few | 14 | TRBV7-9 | ASSQGVFVEVYGYT
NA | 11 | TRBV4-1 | ASSQQVSYEQY
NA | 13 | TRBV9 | ASSPHLDRNTEAF
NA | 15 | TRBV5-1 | ASSLSRTGEISDTQY
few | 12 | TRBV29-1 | SARDIIMNTEAF
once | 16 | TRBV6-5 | ASSPPPGQGAGNQPQH
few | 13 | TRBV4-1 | ASSQFAGVNQPQH
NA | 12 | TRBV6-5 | ASRQPNSPYEQY
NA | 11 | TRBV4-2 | ASSHGAPYEQY
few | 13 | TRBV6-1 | ASGQHPQGAETQY
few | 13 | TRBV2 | ASSGLAGTAGELF
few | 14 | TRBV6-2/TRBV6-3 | ASSRYRGSMNTEAF
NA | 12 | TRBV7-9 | ASSLVANYNEQF
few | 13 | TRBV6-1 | ASSARDRGYNEQF
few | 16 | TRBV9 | ASSVAVAGGPSTDTQY
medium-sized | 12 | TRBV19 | ASFSTGGTGELF
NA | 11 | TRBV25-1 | ASSAFSAGELF
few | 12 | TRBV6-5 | ASSYSVRPYEQY
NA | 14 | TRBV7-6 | ASSSQSWDSQETQY
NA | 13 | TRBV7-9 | ASSPGTEIQETQY
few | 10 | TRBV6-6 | ASSAGIAEAF
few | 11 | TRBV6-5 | ASSSYKGSPLH
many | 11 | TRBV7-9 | ASSLAGNTEAF
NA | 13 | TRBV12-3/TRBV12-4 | ASSPDTGAKDTQY
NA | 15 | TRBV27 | ASRGAASDHSTDTQY
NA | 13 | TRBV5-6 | ASSLSSGAYTEAF
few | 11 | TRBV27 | ASSFERGYEQY
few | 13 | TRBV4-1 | ASSPSGEPTYGYT
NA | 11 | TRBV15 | ATSRDRYQPQH
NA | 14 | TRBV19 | ASSIPSGVSTGELF
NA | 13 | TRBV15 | ATSREEGDGYEQY
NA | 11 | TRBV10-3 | AIREDSRETQY
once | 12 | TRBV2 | ASSEGTGYYGYT
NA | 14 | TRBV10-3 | AISDPTSGSVDEQF
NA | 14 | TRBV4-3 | ASSQDGDGMNTEAF
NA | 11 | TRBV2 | ASTGRNTDTQY
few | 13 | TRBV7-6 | ASSSRTGARDEQY
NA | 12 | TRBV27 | ASSWGEGGYEQY